Presented here are 8 T cell receptor beta chains from one specimen sequenced in a study of T cells in Graves' hyperthyroidism and ophthalmopathy. Amplified regions were TCR beta CDR3 sequences from RNA transcripts. HTBI primers were used for first-round RT-PCR of the TCR CDR3. TCRdb analysed the multiplex PCR reads with MiXCR anew, one entry per CDR3 protein. Of 380,000 or so distinct CDR3 sequences in the sample, 14% were seen once. The specimen sequenced was blood. Source of these receptors: a woman aged 30 to 39 with Graves' hyperthyroidism.

At least ten counts were recorded for this clonotype. The chain joins TRBV7-9 to TRBJ2-1, with TRBD2 matching over 10 bases. CDR1 and CDR2 from the germline V gene are SEHNR and FQNEAQ (reference sequence). The CDR3 is 16 amino acids. Unmatched junction bases numbered 8, after V lost 6 bases and J lost 3 bases. The CDR3 reads CASSSQASGSYNEQFF. DNA of the CDR3: TGTGCCAGCAGTTCCCAAGCTAGCGGGAGCTACAATGAGCAGTTCTTC.

This clonotype was seen ten or more times. This chain links TRBV30 with TRBJ2-7, with D maybe TRBD2 (7 bases). The CDR3 is 15 amino acids. Germline V CDR1 and CDR2: GTSNPN, SVGIG (reference sequence). Trimming left V 2 bases short and J 5 bases short, with 19 bases between. The DNA for the CDR3 is TGTGCCTGGAGTTCGGACAGCGGGGCCGCCCACGAGCAGTACTTC. Its translation is CAWSSDSGAAHEQYF.

The genes are TRBV28 and TRBJ2-1, with D possibly being TRBD1 (6 bases). The CDR3 is 14 residues long. Trimming took off 5 bases at V and 2 bases at J, with 10 bases between the two ends. CDR1 and CDR2 (germline): MDHEN, SYDVKM. Here the CDR3 reads CASSTGYTYNEQFF. The DNA of the CDR3 is TGTGCCAGCAGTACAGGGTATACCTACAATGAGCAGTTCTTC.

This clonotype was seen repeatedly, ten times or more. The chain combines TRBV7-3 with TRBJ2-6, with D hard to call. The germline V gene encodes CDR1 SGHTA and CDR2 FQGTGA. The CDR3 extends over 18 amino acids. Trimming took 4 bases from V and 0 from J, leaving 16 bases between them. The CDR3 is CASSSPAESLSGANVLTF. In nucleotides, the CDR3 is TGTGCCAGCAGCTCCCCGGCAGAATCTCTCTCTGGGGCCAACGTCCTGACTTTC.

The chain's CDR3 is CASKGVGTEAFF. The DNA for the CDR3 is TGTGCCAGCAAGGGGGTGGGCACTGAAGCTTTCTTT. The chain is built from TRBV5-4 and TRBJ1-1, with D possibly being TRBD1 (6 bases). Trimming removed 6 bases at V and 4 bases at J, with 10 bases between. Per the germline V gene, CDR1 is SGHNT and CDR2 is YYREEE (reference sequence). The CDR3 runs 12 residues.

Ten or more counts support this clonotype. This chain joins TRBV28 and TRBJ2-5; TRBD2 might be the D (6 bases). CDR1 and CDR2 (germline): MDHEN, SYDVKM. Trimming shortened V by 4 bases and J by 0 bases, and 15 bases separated the two germline ends. This CDR3 is 16 amino acids long. The CDR3 loop is CASSSEGPGNQETQYF. CDR3 DNA: TGTGCCAGCAGTTCGGAGGGGCCGGGGAACCAAGAGACCCAGTACTTC.

This clonotype was found many times. This chain uses TRBV5-5 with TRBJ2-7; TRBD1 agrees at 7 bases. CDR1 and CDR2 (germline): SGHKS, YYEKEE (reference sequence). The CDR3 contains 14 residues. The J segment lost 6 bases and the V segment lost 6 bases, leaving 12 bases of the junction unmatched. CDR3 in amino acids: CASIPLGQVGEQYF. In DNA form, the CDR3 reads TGTGCCAGCATCCCCCTCGGACAGGTCGGCGAGCAGTACTTC.

This clonotype was detected a few times. The genes are TRBV2 and TRBJ2-6; 8 bases align to TRBD1. CDR3 size: 17 residues. V gave up 6 bases and J gave up 0 bases; unmatched junction bases: 7. CDR1 is SNHLY, CDR2 FYNNEI, per germline. The DNA of the CDR3 is TGTGCCAGCAGACAGGGGGTTGTTGGCTCTGGGGCCAACGTCCTGACTTTC. Translated: CASRQGVVGSGANVLTF.